The 21 T cell receptor beta chains below all came from one sample that was sequenced in a study of blood T cell repertoires in COVID-19. Using immunoSEQ multiplex PCR, the repertoire was profiled, and TCRdb retains in-frame clones only, with some absent. The table includes over 250,000 clones, roughly 90% detected once. The sequencing input was peripheral blood. Receptors originate from a man aged 55 to 70 who had recovered from COVID-19.

V is TRBV12-5 and J is TRBJ1-1; the D gene is possibly TRBD1 (5 bases). Looked up from germline, CDR1 is LGHNT and CDR2 is FRNRAP. The V end lost 0 bases, the J end lost 5 bases, and 25 bases lay between the germline ends. The CDR3 loop spans 19 amino acids. The CDR3 DNA reads as TGTGCTAGTGGTTTGGTACCCGCGGTAGAGAGACCGGGGGGGACTGAAGCTTTCTTT. Translating it yields CASGLVPAVERPGGTEAFF.

The chain joins TRBV11-1 to TRBJ1-4; 9 bases align to TRBD1. Losses at the gene ends were 6 bases for V and 3 bases for J; bases not matched to a gene: 5. The CDR3 has 15 residues. The germline gives CDR1 SGHAT, CDR2 FQDESV (reference sequence). DNA for the CDR3: TGTGCCAGCAGAACAGGGGGCGCGGCTAATGAAAAACTGTTTTTT. It encodes CASRTGGAANEKLFF.

This chain uses TRBV6-6 with TRBJ2-7; TRBD2 agrees at 9 bases. Per the germline V gene, CDR1 is MNHNY and CDR2 is SVGAGI (reference sequence). This CDR3 contains 15 residues. J was trimmed by 7 bases and V by 6 bases; bases with no gene match: 13. The CDR3 region is CASSLAGATFLEQYF. CDR3 nucleotides: TGTGCCAGCAGCTTAGCGGGGGCCACTTTTTTGGAGCAGTACTTC.

The CDR3 region has the DNA TGTGCCAGAAGCTTGGGCTTGTTCGGCGTTAAAAGGGGGAATTCACCCCTCCACTTT. Amino acid sequence: CARSLGLFGVKRGNSPLHF. The rearrangement links TRBV5-3 to TRBJ1-6, with D possibly matching TRBD1 (6 bases). TRBV5-3 is noted as an ORF with a role that remains uncertain. Trimming removed 0 bases from V and 7 bases from J, with 23 bases in between. The length of the CDR3 is 19 residues.

The chain carries TRBV4-1 and TRBJ1-2, with D possibly TRBD1 on 5 matching bases. The V gene lost 4 bases and the J gene lost 5 bases, with 20 bases spanning the gap. CDR1 and CDR2 (germline): MGHRA, YSYEKL. The CDR3 is 16 amino acids. In nucleotides, the CDR3 is TGCGCCAGCAGCCCCGGGGACTTCCCGCTCCAATATGGCTACACCTTC. Translating gives CASSPGDFPLQYGYTF.

The genes are TRBV5-1 and TRBJ1-6, with TRBD1 as a possible D gene (6 bases). This CDR3 has 17 residues. V lost 1 base to trimming and J lost 0 bases, with 11 bases between them. Germline-derived CDR1 and CDR2 are SGHRS and YFSETQ. This CDR3 reads CASSLKDSLSYNSPLHF. The CDR3 nucleotides read TGCGCCAGCAGCTTGAAGGACAGCCTCTCCTATAATTCACCCCTCCACTTT.

CDR3 in amino acids: CAAGGDTQYF. CDR3 nucleotide sequence: TGTGCCGCAGGGGGAGATACGCAGTATTTT. The gene calls are TRBV19 and TRBJ2-3, with TRBD1 identical over 7 bases. Germline values: CDR1 LNHDA, CDR2 SQIVND (reference sequence). CDR3 length equals 10 residues. With V trimmed by 11 bases and J by 5 bases, 1 base remained unmatched.

The chain combines TRBV5-4 with TRBJ1-6, with D unresolved. Trimming stripped 2 bases from V and 5 bases from J, with 8 bases between. Germline V gene data show CDR1 as SGHNT and CDR2 as YYREEE (reference sequence). The CDR3 has 14 residues. The CDR3 reads CASSLARNNSPLHF. The DNA for the CDR3 is TGTGCCAGCAGCTTAGCCAGGAATAATTCACCCCTCCACTTT.

This chain connects TRBV5-5 to TRBJ2-7, with TRBD1 matching 11 bases. Trimming at V came to 3 bases and at J to 0 bases, leaving 11 bases not matched to a gene. Germline CDR1 reads SGHKS; CDR2 reads YYEKEE (reference sequence). The CDR3 extends over 18 amino acids. CDR3 in DNA: TGTGCCAGCAGCTCCGTCGGGACAGGGGGATTCAGCTCCTACGAGCAGTACTTC. Translating it yields CASSSVGTGGFSSYEQYF.

CDR3 protein: CASSLMTGTKYYEQYF. The CDR3 DNA reads as TGCGCCAGCAGCTTAATGACAGGGACCAAATACTACGAGCAGTACTTC. This chain uses TRBV5-1 with TRBJ2-7; 7 positions match TRBD1. The CDR3 is made up of 16 amino acids. Per the germline V gene, CDR1 is SGHRS and CDR2 is YFSETQ. V shed 2 bases and J 3 bases; nucleotides not matched to a gene: 11. The full variable domain, in which reference TRBV5-1 and TRBJ2-7 provide the parts outside the CDR3, is KAGVTQTPRYLIKTRGQQVTLSCSPISGHRSVSWYQQTPGQGLQFLFEYFSETQRNKGNFPGRFSGRQFSNSRSEMNVSTLELGDSALYLCASSLMTGTKYYEQYFGPGTRLTVT.

V and J are TRBV9 and TRBJ2-3, with D perhaps matching TRBD2 (5 bases). The CDR3 sequence is 14 residues long. Germline V gene lookup returns CDR1 SGDLS and CDR2 YYNGEE. V lost 4 bases, J lost 10 bases, and 19 bases lay in between. The CDR3 region is CASSTGGSTQAQYF. DNA of the CDR3: TGTGCCAGCAGCACCGGCGGGTCGACCCAGGCGCAGTATTTT.

About this clone itself: Other DNA sequences in this sample translate to the same CDR3. This rearrangement joins TRBV7-3 to TRBJ1-6; no clear D gene. From germline, CDR1 is SGHTA and CDR2 FQGTGA. CDR3 length equals 14 residues. Trimming cost V 2 bases and J 6 bases, with 8 bases left between them. The CDR3 reads CASSLRGGNSPLHF. The CDR3 DNA is TGTGCCAGCAGCTTACGGGGAGGTAATTCACCCCTCCACTTT.

The rearrangement joins TRBV10-1 to TRBJ1-1, with D maybe TRBD1 (6 bases). Germline CDR1 reads WNHNN; CDR2 reads SYGVQD (reference sequence). V was cut by 5 bases and J by 2 bases, with 9 bases left in between. CDR3 length: 13 amino acids. The chain's CDR3 is CASSRGTNTEAFF. The CDR3 bases are TGCGCCAGCAGTAGGGGGACAAACACTGAAGCTTTCTTT.

The rearrangement joins TRBV2 to TRBJ2-7; 9 bases fit TRBD1. CDR3 length: 13 amino acids. The germline V gene has CDR1 SNHLY and CDR2 FYNNEI. J gave up 6 bases and V 5 bases, and 5 bases lay outside the gene matches. The CDR3 sequence: CASSRTGVGEQYF. CDR3 nucleotide sequence: TGTGCCAGCAGTAGGACAGGGGTGGGCGAGCAGTACTTC.

The chain employs TRBV6-5 and TRBJ2-3, with D unclear. This CDR3 comprises 16 residues. CDR1 is MNHEY and CDR2 is SVGAGI in the germline V gene. V shed 2 bases and J shed 2 bases, with 14 bases lying between them. In DNA form, the CDR3 reads TGTGCCAGCAGTTACGATAGTTCAATGATCACAGATACGCAGTATTTT. Its protein is CASSYDSSMITDTQYF.

CDR3 region: CASSELGREVGYTF. The DNA of the CDR3 is TGTGCCAGTAGCGAACTGGGCAGGGAGGTTGGCTACACCTTC. V is TRBV19 and J is TRBJ1-2, with a tentative D call TRBD1 (5 bases). Germline-derived CDR1 and CDR2 are LNHDA and SQIVND (reference sequence). V lost 6 bases and J 7 bases, leaving 18 bases between the germline ends. The CDR3 has 14 amino acids.

This clone appeared a single time. The J gene is TRBJ1-6, the V gene TRBV5-1; 9 nucleotides line up with TRBD1. Germline V gene lookup returns CDR1 SGHRS and CDR2 YFSETQ. The CDR3 runs to 16 residues. J was trimmed by 4 bases and V by 3 bases; bases with no gene match: 5. The DNA of the CDR3 is TGCGCCAGCAGCTCGTCGACAGGGGGGTATAATTCACCCCTCCACTTT. It is translated as CASSSSTGGYNSPLHF.

This chain links TRBV7-3 with TRBJ1-4; TRBD1 is a possible D gene (6 bases). CDR1 is SGHTA and CDR2 is FQGTGA in the germline V gene. The CDR3 is 14 residues long. With 1 base removed from V and 6 bases from J, the gap between germline ends came to 9 bases. CDR3 DNA: TGTGCCAGCAGCTTAAATTCAGGGGATGAAAAACTGTTTTTT. Residues: CASSLNSGDEKLFF.

The chain combines TRBV7-2 with TRBJ1-1, with TRBD1 matching over 9 bases. Germline V CDR1 and CDR2: SGHTA, FQGNSA. Trimming removed 5 bases from V and 2 bases from J; junction bases left unmatched: 6. The CDR3 consists of 15 residues. CDR3 loop: CASSPMTGGNTEAFF. The CDR3 region has the DNA TGTGCCAGCAGCCCTATGACAGGGGGTAACACTGAAGCTTTCTTT.

The gene calls are TRBV5-4 and TRBJ2-7; possible D gene TRBD1, 5 bases. V gave up 3 bases and J gave up 7 bases, with 20 bases separating them. There are 15 residues in the CDR3. Germline V CDR1 and CDR2: SGHNT, YYREEE (reference sequence). CDR3 protein: CASSSAGYPLREQYF. CDR3 sequence (DNA): TGTGCCAGCAGCTCCGCAGGGTACCCCCTTCGGGAGCAGTACTTC. Drawing the rest from reference TRBV5-4 and TRBJ2-7, the complete variable domain is ETGVTQSPTHLIKTRGQQVTLRCSSQSGHNTVSWYQQALGQGPQFIFQYYREEENGRGNFPPRFSGLQFPNYSSELNVNALELDDSALYLCASSSAGYPLREQYFGPGTRLTVT.

This chain connects TRBV5-6 to TRBJ1-1, with 9 bases matching TRBD1. This CDR3 contains 13 residues. V was clipped by 4 bases and J by 11 bases; unmatched bases: 9. Per germline, CDR1 SGHDT and CDR2 YYEEEE. Here the CDR3 reads CASSPGTGRGAFF. CDR3 sequence (DNA): TGTGCCAGCAGCCCGGGGACAGGGAGAGGGGCTTTCTTT.